The text below deals with one T cell receptor beta chain. These data come from a study of CD8+ T cells in alopecia areata. Indicated treatment: oral pan-JAK inhibitor, 5-10 mg twice daily. RNA extraction and reverse transcription yielded cDNA as sequencing template. The method was immunoSEQ multiplex PCR; TCRdb's version includes in-frame clones alone and lacks a portion of them. The sample lists approximately 140,000 clones, roughly four fifths seen once, with around 25% in the top ten. Germline CDR1 is LGHNT and CDR2 is FRNRAP. V was clipped by 0 bases and J by 7 bases; unmatched bases: 8. CDR3 length: 15 residues.

The material sequenced was CD8+ T cells sorted from blood, taken at week 4, from a patient treated with tofacitinib. The V call is TRBV12-5, the J call TRBJ2-7; the match to TRBD1 covers 8 bases. The clonotype was recovered from a human donor with alopecia areata. CDR3 bases: TGTGCTAGTGGTTTGGTCGGGCAGGGGGCGAAGGAGCAGTACTTC. It codes for CASGLVGQGAKEQYF. Combining the CDR3 with reference TRBV12-5 and TRBJ2-7 gives the whole variable domain DARVTQTPRHKVTEMGQEVTMRCQPILGHNTVFWYRQTMMQGLELLAYFRNRAPLDDSGMPKDRFSAEMPDATLATLKIQPSEPRDSAVYFCASGLVGQGAKEQYFGPGTRLTVT.